This note documents a single TCR beta chain sequence. What it recognizes is unknown. Using a J-beta primer mix together with a sample-barcoded 5' primer, a second PCR was run for 7 to 11 cycles. The authors tagged each cDNA molecule using a template-switch adaptor with 12 random nucleotides. TCRdb used MiXCR to reprocess the 5' RACE reads, holding one entry per CDR3 protein. This sample has fewer than 1.5 million distinct CDR3 sequences; around two fifths occur once, and the top ten carry 6.5% to 10%. This entry comes from a study of blood T cells in healthy people across ages. General observations from the study: Both higher diversity and more naive CD4+ cells marked long-lived donors when set against aged donors.

Sequenced material: blood. The source of this sequence is a woman under 30 in good health.

CDR3 coding DNA: TGCAGCGTGCCGACAGGGGCGAACACCGGGGAGCTGTTTTTT. It encodes CSVPTGANTGELFF. This chain links TRBV29-1 with TRBJ2-2; 8 bases map to TRBD1. Trimming at V came to 6 bases and at J to 0 bases, leaving 3 bases not matched to a gene. The CDR3 is 14 residues long. Looked up from germline, CDR1 is SQVTM and CDR2 is ANQGSEA.